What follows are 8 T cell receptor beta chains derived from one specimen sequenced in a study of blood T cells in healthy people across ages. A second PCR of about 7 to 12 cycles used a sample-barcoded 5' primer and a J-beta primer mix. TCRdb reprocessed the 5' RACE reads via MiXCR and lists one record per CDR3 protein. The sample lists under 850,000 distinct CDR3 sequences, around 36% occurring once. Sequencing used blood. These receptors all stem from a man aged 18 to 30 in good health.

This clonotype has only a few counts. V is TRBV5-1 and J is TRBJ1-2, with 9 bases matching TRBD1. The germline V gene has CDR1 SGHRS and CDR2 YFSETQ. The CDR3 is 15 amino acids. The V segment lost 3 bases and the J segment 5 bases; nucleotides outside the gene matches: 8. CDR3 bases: TGCGCCAGCAGCTGGGGACAGGGTCAAGGGTATGGCTACACCTTC. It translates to CASSWGQGQGYGYTF.

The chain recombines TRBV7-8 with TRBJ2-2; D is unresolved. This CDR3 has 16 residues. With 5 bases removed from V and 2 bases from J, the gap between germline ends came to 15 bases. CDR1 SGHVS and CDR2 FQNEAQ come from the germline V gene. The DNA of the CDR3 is TGTGCCAGCAGCCCCCTCCTACCCCGAAACACCGGGGAGCTGTTTTTT. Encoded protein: CASSPLLPRNTGELFF.

The CDR3 coding sequence is TGCGCCAGCAGCCAAGGTTTGAATTGGCGGGGAAAGGGAGCCAAAAACATTCAGTACTTC. Its translation is CASSQGLNWRGKGAKNIQYF. This sequence joins TRBV4-3 and TRBJ2-4, with a possible D match to TRBD2 (6 bases). CDR1 and CDR2 (germline): LGHNA, YSLEER. V was cut by 1 base and J by 0 bases, with 22 bases left in between. The CDR3 has 20 residues.

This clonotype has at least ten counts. The CDR3 loop reads CASRPTSGRPYNEQFF. The CDR3 DNA reads as TGCGCCAGCAGACCCACTAGCGGGAGACCCTACAATGAGCAGTTCTTC. The rearrangement joins TRBV5-1 to TRBJ2-1; 11 bases line up with TRBD2. J gave up 2 bases and V 5 bases, and 6 bases lay outside the gene matches. The CDR3 has 16 amino acids. Germline V CDR1 and CDR2: SGHRS, YFSETQ.

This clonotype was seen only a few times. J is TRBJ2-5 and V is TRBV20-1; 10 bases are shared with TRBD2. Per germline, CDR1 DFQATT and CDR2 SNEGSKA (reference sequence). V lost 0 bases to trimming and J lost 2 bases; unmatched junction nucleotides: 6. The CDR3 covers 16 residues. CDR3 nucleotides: TGCAGTGCTAGAGATAGGGGACTAGCGCCTCAAGAGACCCAGTACTTC. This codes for CSARDRGLAPQETQYF.

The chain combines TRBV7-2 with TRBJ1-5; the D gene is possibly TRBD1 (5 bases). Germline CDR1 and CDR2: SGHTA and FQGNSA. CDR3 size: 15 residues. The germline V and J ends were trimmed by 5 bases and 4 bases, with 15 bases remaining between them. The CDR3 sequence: CASSLMLGVNQPQHF. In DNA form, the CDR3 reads TGTGCCAGCAGCCTAATGTTGGGGGTAAATCAGCCCCAGCATTTT.

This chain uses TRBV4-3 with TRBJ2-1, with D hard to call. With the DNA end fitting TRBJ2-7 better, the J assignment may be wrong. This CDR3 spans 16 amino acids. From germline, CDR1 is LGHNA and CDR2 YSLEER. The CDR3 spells CASSQDWASSYNEQYF. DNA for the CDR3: TGCGCCAGCAGCCAAGATTGGGCAAGCTCCTACAATGAGCAGTACTTC.

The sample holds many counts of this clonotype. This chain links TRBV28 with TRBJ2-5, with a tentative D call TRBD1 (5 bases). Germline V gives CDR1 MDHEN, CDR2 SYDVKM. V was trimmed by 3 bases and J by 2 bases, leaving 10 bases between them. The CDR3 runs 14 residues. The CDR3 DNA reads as TGTGCCAGCAGTTTGTGGAGACAGCAAGAGACCCAGTACTTC. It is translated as CASSLWRQQETQYF.